This TCR beta chain was captured by sequencing in a study of PD-L1 blockade in urothelial cancer. This sample's time point: peripheral blood 6 weeks after treatment start. Trimming removed 2 bases at V and 0 bases at J, with 11 bases between. The CDR3 is made up of 15 amino acids. Germline V gene data show CDR1 as MNHNS and CDR2 as SASEGT. Libraries were prepared by immunoSEQ multiplex PCR; TCRdb keeps only in-frame clonotypes and omits some of them. The table has tens of thousands of clones, 75% to 85% seen once. The sample in question was PBMCs, obtained around atezolizumab (anti-PD-L1) treatment. The rearrangement uses TRBV6-1 and TRBJ2-7; D possibly corresponds to TRBD1 (5 bases). This TCR was sampled from a man in his 70s with urothelial cancer. In nucleotides, the CDR3 is TGTGCCAGCAGTGAACAGGGTAGGAGCTCCTACGAGCAGTACTTC. This gives the protein CASSEQGRSSYEQYF.